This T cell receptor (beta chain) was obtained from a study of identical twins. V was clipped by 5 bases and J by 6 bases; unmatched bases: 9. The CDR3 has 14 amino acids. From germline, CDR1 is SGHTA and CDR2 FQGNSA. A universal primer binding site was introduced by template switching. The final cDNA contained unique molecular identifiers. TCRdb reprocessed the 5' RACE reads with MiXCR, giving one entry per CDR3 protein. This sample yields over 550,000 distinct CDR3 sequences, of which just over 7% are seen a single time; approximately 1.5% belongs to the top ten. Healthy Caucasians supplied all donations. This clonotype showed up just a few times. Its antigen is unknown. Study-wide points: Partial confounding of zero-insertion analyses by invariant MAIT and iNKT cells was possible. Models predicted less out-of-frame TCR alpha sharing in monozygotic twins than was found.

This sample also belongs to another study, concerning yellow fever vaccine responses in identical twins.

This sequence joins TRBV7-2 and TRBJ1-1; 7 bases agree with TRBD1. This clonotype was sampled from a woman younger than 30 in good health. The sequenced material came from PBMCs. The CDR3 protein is CASSVYRGSPEAFF. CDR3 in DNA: TGTGCCAGCAGCGTCTACAGGGGCAGTCCTGAAGCTTTCTTT.